A selection of T cell receptor beta chains follows, all from one sample in a study of OX40 agonist ivuxolimab in advanced cancers. Here immunoSEQ multiplex PCR was the method, and the copy in TCRdb shows in-frame clones only, minus some. The profile shows some 150,000 clones, 85% to 95% of them singletons. Sample: CD4+ or CD8+ T cells sorted from blood, taken in a trial of the OX40 agonist ivuxolimab. These receptor sequences come from an adult with an advanced solid tumor such as melanoma, head and neck, liver or kidney cancer. CDR3s include the opening cysteine and the closing phenylalanine or tryptophan. A D gene is named only where the DNA matches it firmly. A row's size may be missing; if present it is once, few, many or a size class.

d_call	j_call	cdr3_length	clone_size	v_call	cdr3_aa	cdr3_nt
TRBD1	TRBJ1-5	13	NA	TRBV6-5	CASSLDRDQPQHF	TGTGCCAGCAGTCTCGACAGGGATCAGCCCCAGCATTTT
TRBD1	TRBJ1-1	14	NA	TRBV7-2	CASSRTGSHTEAFF	TGTGCCAGCAGCCGGACAGGCAGCCACACTGAAGCTTTCTTT
TRBD1	TRBJ2-3	14	NA	TRBV5-1	CASSQGQGPDTQYF	TGCGCCAGCAGCCAAGGACAGGGCCCAGATACGCAGTATTTT
NA	TRBJ1-4	13	NA	TRBV7-2	CASSLDGPFPLFF	TGTGCCAGCAGCTTAGATGGCCCTTTCCCCCTGTTTTTT
NA	TRBJ1-2	14	NA	TRBV18	CASSPDTAAYGYTF	TGTGCCAGCTCACCAGACACGGCAGCCTATGGCTACACCTTC
TRBD1	TRBJ1-1	14	NA	TRBV19	CASSPGQGKTEAFF	TGTGCCAGTAGCCCGGGACAGGGAAAAACTGAAGCTTTCTTT
NA	TRBJ1-3	14	NA	TRBV19	CASSPGGARNTIYF	TGTGCCAGTAGCCCCGGGGGGGCTCGAAACACCATATATTTT
NA	TRBJ1-2	16	NA	TRBV7-2	CASSPGGSGSNYGYTF	TGTGCCAGCAGCCCCGGGGGGAGCGGATCTAACTATGGCTACACCTTC
NA	TRBJ2-3	12	NA	TRBV7-2	CASSPSRDTQYF	TGTGCCAGCAGCCCCTCCAGGGATACGCAGTATTTT
TRBD1	TRBJ2-5	12	NA	TRBV29-1	CSVYRGQETQYF	TGCAGCGTTTACAGGGGGCAAGAGACCCAGTACTTC
NA	TRBJ1-3	16	NA	TRBV7-2	CASSLVRSSSGNTIYF	TGTGCCAGCAGCTTAGTCAGGTCCAGCTCTGGAAACACCATATATTTT
NA	TRBJ1-1	11	NA	TRBV2	CASSEAGKAFF	TGTGCCAGCAGTGAAGCTGGGAAAGCTTTCTTT
NA	TRBJ2-7	15	NA	TRBV6-6	CASSYRLGTSYEQYF	TGTGCCAGCAGTTACAGGCTGGGGACCTCCTACGAGCAGTACTTC
NA	TRBJ1-1	14	NA	TRBV9	CASSVGGTITEAFF	TGTGCCAGCAGCGTCGGAGGAACCATCACTGAAGCTTTCTTT
NA	TRBJ1-5	16	NA	TRBV6-6	CASSYSKGRENQPQHF	TGTGCCAGCAGTTACTCGAAGGGGAGGGAGAATCAGCCCCAGCATTTT
NA	TRBJ2-2	18	NA	TRBV9	CASSVGLGTLANTGELFF	TGTGCCAGCAGCGTAGGTCTAGGGACCCTTGCGAACACCGGGGAGCTGTTTTTT
NA	TRBJ2-5	11	NA	TRBV5-1	CASSLQETQYF	TGCGCCAGCAGCCTCCAAGAGACCCAGTACTTC
NA	TRBJ2-5	12	NA	TRBV29-1	CSAATAQETQYF	TGCAGCGCCGCGACAGCCCAAGAGACCCAGTACTTC
TRBD1	TRBJ2-1	16	NA	TRBV7-8	CASSPPRGDRAHEQFF	TGTGCCAGCAGCCCACCTAGGGGGGACAGGGCGCATGAGCAGTTCTTC
NA	TRBJ2-7	12	NA	TRBV28	CASSLYSYEQYF	TGTGCCAGCAGTTTATACAGCTACGAGCAGTACTTC
TRBD1	TRBJ1-2	13	NA	TRBV6-5	CASSDPLGQGIAF	TGTGCCAGCAGTGACCCCCTGGGACAGGGGATCGCCTTC
NA	TRBJ1-5	14	few	TRBV18	CASSPRGSNQPQHF	TGTGCCAGCTCACCTAGGGGTAGCAATCAGCCCCAGCATTTT
TRBD2	TRBJ2-5	13	NA	TRBV30	CAGLDGGGKTQYF	TGTGCCGGACTGGACGGGGGGGGGAAGACCCAGTACTTC
NA	TRBJ2-1	12	NA	TRBV7-6	CASSRAGNEQFF	TGTGCCAGCAGTAGGGCCGGGAATGAGCAGTTCTTC
TRBD1	TRBJ2-1	15	NA	TRBV18	CASSPQGARYNEQFF	TGTGCCAGCTCTCCCCAGGGGGCGCGATACAATGAGCAGTTCTTC
TRBD2	TRBJ2-5	18	NA	TRBV4-3	CASSQDPPGGGAPETQYF	TGCGCCAGCAGCCAAGATCCCCCTGGCGGGGGGGCTCCCGAGACCCAGTACTTC
TRBD1	TRBJ1-1	12	NA	TRBV28	CASSPRDSEAFF	TGTGCCAGCAGTCCACGGGACAGCGAAGCTTTCTTT
NA	TRBJ2-7	10	NA	TRBV10-3	CAAGRYEQYF	TGTGCCGCCGGCCGCTACGAGCAGTACTTC
TRBD2	TRBJ2-7	15	NA	TRBV4-3	CASSQAGGRRYEQYF	TGCGCCAGCAGCCAAGCGGGGGGGCGCCGCTACGAGCAGTACTTC
NA	TRBJ2-3	13	NA	TRBV6-5	CASSLGSTDTQYF	TGTGCCAGCAGCCTCGGGTCCACAGATACGCAGTATTTT
NA	TRBJ2-7	11	NA	TRBV5-1	CASSGAYEQYF	TGCGCCAGCAGCGGAGCCTACGAGCAGTACTTC
TRBD1	TRBJ1-5	13	NA	TRBV29-1	CSVGQTSNQPQHF	TGCAGCGTGGGACAGACTAGCAATCAGCCCCAGCATTTT
NA	TRBJ2-1	16	NA	TRBV11-1	CASSPPVASSYNEQFF	TGTGCCAGCAGCCCTCCCGTAGCGTCCTCCTACAATGAGCAGTTCTTC
NA	TRBJ1-1	16	NA	TRBV2	CASSDHSAAMNTEAFF	TGTGCCAGCAGTGATCATTCGGCAGCCATGAACACTGAAGCTTTCTTT
TRBD2	TRBJ2-3	16	NA	TRBV9	CASSVVASGGRGTQYF	TGTGCCAGCAGCGTAGTGGCTAGCGGGGGGAGGGGTACGCAGTATTTT
NA	TRBJ1-1	13	NA	TRBV7-9	CASSLRENTEAFF	TGTGCCAGCAGCTTGCGGGAGAACACTGAAGCTTTCTTT
TRBD1	TRBJ1-6	15	NA	TRBV6-5	CASSTGQVLNSPLHF	TGTGCCAGCAGCACGGGACAGGTGCTTAATTCACCCCTCCACTTT
NA	TRBJ1-1	14	NA	TRBV6-6	CAVGTWSRNTEAFF	TGTGCCGTCGGAACTTGGTCCCGGAACACTGAAGCTTTCTTT
TRBD2	TRBJ2-2	15	NA	TRBV18	CASSPLAGGTGELFF	TGTGCCAGCTCACCGCTAGCGGGAGGCACCGGGGAGCTGTTTTTT
NA	TRBJ1-5	14	few	TRBV6-5	CASSYSQGNQPQHF	TGTGCCAGCAGTTACTCACAGGGCAATCAGCCCCAGCATTTT
NA	TRBJ2-1	13	NA	TRBV6-5	CASSYSRQNEQFF	TGTGCCAGCAGTTACTCTAGACAAAATGAGCAGTTCTTC
NA	TRBJ1-5	11	NA	TRBV6-5	CARMRGQPQHF	TGTGCCAGGATGAGAGGCCAGCCCCAGCATTTT
NA	TRBJ2-3	14	NA	TRBV5-1	CASSFAGLTDTQYF	TGCGCCAGCAGCTTCGCGGGGCTTACAGATACGCAGTATTTT